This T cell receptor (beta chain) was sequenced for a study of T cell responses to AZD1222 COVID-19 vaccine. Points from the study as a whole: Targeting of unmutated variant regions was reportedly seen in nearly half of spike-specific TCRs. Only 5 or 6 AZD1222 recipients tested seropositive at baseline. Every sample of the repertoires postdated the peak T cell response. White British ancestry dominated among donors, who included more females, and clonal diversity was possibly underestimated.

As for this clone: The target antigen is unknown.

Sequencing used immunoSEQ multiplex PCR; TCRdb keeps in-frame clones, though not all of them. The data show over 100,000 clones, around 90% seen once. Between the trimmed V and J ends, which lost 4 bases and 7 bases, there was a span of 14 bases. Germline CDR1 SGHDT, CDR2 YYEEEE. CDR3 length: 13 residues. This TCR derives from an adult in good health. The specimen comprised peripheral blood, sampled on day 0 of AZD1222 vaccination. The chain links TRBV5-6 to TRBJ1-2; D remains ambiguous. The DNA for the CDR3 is TGTGCCAGCAGCCCCAGTCGGGTTTTTGGCTACACCTTC. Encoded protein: CASSPSRVFGYTF.